Sequencing of this T cell receptor (beta chain) was carried out in a study of regulatory T cells in long-lasting Graves disease. Time point: newly diagnosed GD, antithyroid drugs for less than 3 months. PBMC-extracted RNA yielded the TCR library. Library construction for TCR beta used iRepertoire HTBI primers and Arm-PCR of CDR3 regions. TCRdb recomputed calls from the multiplex PCR reads with MiXCR, one row per CDR3 protein. The table includes approximately 390,000 distinct CDR3 sequences, around 15% detected once. Looked up from germline, CDR1 is MNHNS and CDR2 is SASEGT. Trimming stripped 0 bases from V and 4 bases from J, with 11 bases between. The CDR3 runs to 15 residues. This sample also belongs to another study, concerning T cells in Graves' hyperthyroidism and ophthalmopathy.

V usage is TRBV6-1 and J usage is TRBJ2-3; tentative D call: TRBD1 (5 bases). The starting material was peripheral blood mononuclear cells (PBMCs), obtained at new diagnosis, from a patient treated with antithyroid drugs. The sequence was obtained from a woman under 30 with Graves disease. As DNA, the CDR3 is TGTGCCAGCAGTGAAGCGTCAGGGTTTGCAGATACGCAGTATTTT. It translates to CASSEASGFADTQYF.